The 12 T cell receptor beta chains below come from one sample, sequenced in a study of cytomegalovirus exposure and HLA in healthy donors. Vbeta (60) and Jbeta (13) primers were used in the PCR. Data came from immunoSEQ multiplex PCR; TCRdb stores just in-frame clones and leaves some out. In the table there are more than 95,000 clones, roughly 80% of which are singletons. Sequenced material: PBMCs. These receptors were obtained from a woman aged 45 to 65 in good health and CMV-seronegative.

This rearrangement joins TRBV15 to TRBJ1-3, with D unclear. The CDR3 is made up of 16 amino acids. Between the trimmed V and J ends, which lost 1 base and 0 bases, there was a span of 10 bases. Germline V CDR1 and CDR2: LNHNV, YYDKDF (reference sequence). CDR3 sequence: CATSRGSRGSGNTIYF. The CDR3, as DNA: TGTGCCACCAGCAGAGGAAGCAGAGGCTCTGGAAACACCATATATTTT.

The chain recombines TRBV6-5 with TRBJ2-1; D unresolved. Germline CDR1 and CDR2: MNHEY and SVGAGI. Trimming took off 2 bases at V and 3 bases at J, with 8 bases between the two ends. The CDR3 is 14 residues long. CDR3 nucleotides: TGTGCCAGCAGTTACGGGCTGAGCTACAATGAGCAGTTCTTC. Encoded protein: CASSYGLSYNEQFF.

This clone was picked up a small number of times. The V gene is TRBV20-1, the J gene TRBJ2-3; TRBD2 is a possible D gene (5 bases). Germline CDR1 is DFQATT and CDR2 is SNEGSKA (reference sequence). The CDR3 consists of 11 residues. DNA of the CDR3: TGCGGCCTACTAGTCACAGATACGCAGTATTTT. It codes for CGLLVTDTQYF.

V usage is TRBV5-1 and J usage is TRBJ2-3; 8 bases are shared with TRBD2. CDR3 size: 16 residues. After removal of 4 bases from V and 2 bases from J, the junction contained 9 bases not matched to a gene. CDR1 SGHRS and CDR2 YFSETQ come from the germline V gene. The CDR3 is CASSPLLSGTTDTQYF. CDR3 sequence (DNA): TGCGCCAGCAGCCCATTACTTAGCGGGACCACAGATACGCAGTATTTT.

The chain joins TRBV5-8 to TRBJ2-3; D remains ambiguous. Trimming took off 4 bases at V and 6 bases at J, with 9 bases between the two ends. The CDR3 consists of 12 residues. CDR1 and CDR2 from the germline V gene are SGHTS and YDEGEE. CDR3 bases: TGTGCCAGCAGCCAGACACGGGATACGCAGTATTTT. It specifies CASSQTRDTQYF.

The J gene is TRBJ2-2, the V gene TRBV4-1; the D gene is possibly TRBD1 (6 bases). Trimming left V 3 bases short and J 4 bases short, with 12 bases between. The V gene's germline CDR1 is MGHRA and CDR2 YSYEKL. The length of the CDR3 is 15 residues. The CDR3 coding sequence is TGCGCCAGCAGCCATCCCAGGGGTGTCACCGGGGAGCTGTTTTTT. Amino acid sequence: CASSHPRGVTGELFF.

A single count supports this clone. This chain links TRBV7-3 with TRBJ2-7, with D possibly being TRBD2 (6 bases). CDR3 length: 15 residues. The V end lost 1 base, the J end lost 3 bases, and 13 bases lay between the germline ends. CDR1 SGHTA and CDR2 FQGTGA come from the germline V gene. In DNA form, the CDR3 reads TGTGCCAGCAGCTTAAATGGAGGTAGCGGCTACGAGCAGTACTTC. Residues: CASSLNGGSGYEQYF.

The V and J genes are TRBV5-1 and TRBJ2-7; TRBD2 agrees at 9 bases. This CDR3 is built from 21 residues. CDR1 is SGHRS, CDR2 YFSETQ, per germline. The trim removed 4 bases at V and 3 bases at J, leaving 26 bases unmatched. The CDR3, as DNA: TGCGCCAGCAGCCGGGACAGTAGAAATAGAGCGGGAGGTTTGGTCGGCTACGAGCAGTACTTC. This codes for CASSRDSRNRAGGLVGYEQYF.

V usage is TRBV28 and J usage is TRBJ1-1, with 8 nucleotides matching TRBD1. Unmatched junction bases numbered 9, after V lost 5 bases and J lost 4 bases. The CDR3 loop spans 15 amino acids. Germline CDR1 MDHEN, CDR2 SYDVKM. The chain's CDR3 is CASSVTGGGSTEAFF. In DNA form, the CDR3 reads TGTGCCAGCAGTGTCACAGGGGGAGGAAGCACTGAAGCTTTCTTT.

The chain joins TRBV27 to TRBJ2-2, with D uncertain. V was shortened by 4 bases and J by 4 bases, with 4 bases between the two germline ends. This CDR3 has 12 amino acids. Germline V lookup: CDR1 MNHEY, CDR2 SMNVEV (reference sequence). The CDR3 sequence is CASSSSTGELFF. The CDR3 region has the DNA TGTGCCAGCAGTTCCTCCACCGGGGAGCTGTTTTTT.

The chain is built from TRBV7-6 and TRBJ2-1; the D gene is possibly TRBD2 (6 bases). CDR3 size: 15 residues. Germline assignment: CDR1 SGHVS and CDR2 FNYEAQ. Trimming pared 4 bases from V and 0 bases from J, leaving 10 bases between. The CDR3 is CASSSPSDSYNEQFF. DNA for the CDR3: TGTGCCAGCAGCTCACCTAGCGACTCCTACAATGAGCAGTTCTTC.

The chain has TRBV9 and TRBJ2-5, with 7 bases fitting TRBD1. CDR3 length: 14 amino acids. V dropped 3 bases and J dropped 1; count of bases not matched to a gene: 3. Germline CDR1 SGDLS, CDR2 YYNGEE. The CDR3 DNA follows: TGTGCCAGCAGCGCAGGGGGTTCCCAAGAGACCCAGTACTTC. Translation gives CASSAGGSQETQYF.